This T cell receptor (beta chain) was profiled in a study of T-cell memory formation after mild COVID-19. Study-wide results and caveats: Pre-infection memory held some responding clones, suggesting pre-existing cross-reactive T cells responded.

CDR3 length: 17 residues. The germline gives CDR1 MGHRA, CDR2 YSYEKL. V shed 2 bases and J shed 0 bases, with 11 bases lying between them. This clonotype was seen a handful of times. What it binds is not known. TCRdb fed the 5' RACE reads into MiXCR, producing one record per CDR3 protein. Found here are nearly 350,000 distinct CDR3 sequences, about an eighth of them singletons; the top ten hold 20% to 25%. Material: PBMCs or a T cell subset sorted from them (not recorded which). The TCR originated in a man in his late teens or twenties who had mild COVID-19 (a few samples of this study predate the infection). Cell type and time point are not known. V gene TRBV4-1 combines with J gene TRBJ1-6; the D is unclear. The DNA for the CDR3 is TGCGCCAGCAGCCAATCGGACGCCAGCTCCTATAATTCACCCCTCCACTTT. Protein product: CASSQSDASSYNSPLHF.